The rows below give T cell receptor beta chains drawn from one sample of a study of T-cell reconstitution after alpha-beta-depleted transplantation in children. TCRdb used MiXCR to reprocess the PCR reads, holding one entry per CDR3 protein. The sample has some 600,000 distinct CDR3 sequences; around 13% are singletons. Here the sequenced sample was PBMCs, mostly from graft donor cells, taken 360 days after TCRalphabeta/CD19-depleted stem cell transplant. The receptor source for this set is a male patient between 10 and 17 years old who had a stem cell transplant for acute myeloid leukemia, so the T cells may come from the graft donor. Both conserved end residues are part of each CDR3. A D gene is named only where the DNA matches it firmly. Rows give clone size only sometimes, using once, few, many, or a class for an expanded clone.

TRBJ2-2 | TRBV19 | . | . | CASSVLQGSGELFF | TGTGCCAGTAGTGTCCTTCAGGGGTCCGGGGAGCTGTTTTTT
TRBJ2-7 | TRBV29-1 | few | TRBD2 | CSILRTSGKYEQYF | TGCAGCATACTCAGGACTAGCGGGAAGTACGAGCAGTACTTC
TRBJ2-1 | TRBV11-3 | . | TRBD1 | CASSQGQGRVNEQFF | TGTGCCAGCAGCCAGGGACAGGGGAGGGTCAATGAGCAGTTCTTC
TRBJ2-5 | TRBV9 | . | TRBD2 | CASSVAGLERETQYF | TGTGCCAGCAGCGTAGCCGGACTAGAACGAGAGACCCAGTACTTC
TRBJ2-1 | TRBV4-2 | . | . | CASSQDPLGNRYNEQFF | TGTGCCAGCAGCCAAGACCCCCTAGGAAATCGCTACAATGAGCAGTTCTTC
TRBJ2-7 | TRBV5-1 | few | . | CASSAQGIYEQYF | TGCGCCAGCAGCGCCCAGGGGATCTACGAGCAGTACTTC
TRBJ2-2 | TRBV7-3 | . | . | CASSLTDPGIGELFF | TGTGCCAGCAGCTTAACGGACCCTGGGATCGGGGAGCTGTTTTTT
TRBJ2-3 | TRBV21-1 | . | . | CASSIVRWGLAGGTITDTQYF | TGTGCCAGCAGCATAGTTCGGTGGGGGCTAGCGGGAGGGACTATCACAGATACGCAGTATTTT
TRBJ2-1 | TRBV18 | . | TRBD1 | CASSPGQGRYFSSYNEQFF | TGTGCCAGCTCTCCGGGACAGGGTCGCTACTTCAGCTCCTACAATGAGCAGTTCTTC
TRBJ1-2 | TRBV5-1 | few | . | CASALYGWGETF | TGCGCCAGCGCCCTTTATGGGTGGGGAGAAACCTTC
TRBJ2-7 | TRBV11-2 | once | . | CASSSLWDESYEQYF | TGTGCCAGCAGCTCACTTTGGGACGAGTCCTACGAGCAGTACTTC
TRBJ2-3 | TRBV11-2 | few | TRBD2 | CASRILAGEIEDTQYF | TGTGCCAGCAGGATACTAGCGGGAGAGATTGAAGATACGCAGTATTTT
TRBJ2-4 | TRBV4-3 | few | . | CASSQKPPYGEEAKNIQYF | TGCGCCAGCAGCCAAAAACCCCCATACGGTGAGGAGGCCAAAAACATTCAGTACTTC
TRBJ2-1 | TRBV10-3 | . | . | CAITPDREPYNEQFF | TGTGCCATCACCCCCGACAGAGAACCCTACAATGAGCAGTTCTTC
TRBJ2-3 | TRBV10-3 | . | . | CAISGRTSTDTQYF | TGTGCCATCAGTGGACGGACTAGCACAGATACGCAGTATTTT
TRBJ2-5 | TRBV5-6 | many | . | CASSAGPLARETQYF | TGTGCCAGCAGCGCCGGGCCTCTCGCGCGAGAGACCCAGTACTTC
TRBJ1-6 | TRBV28 | few | . | CASSSPRVVIESPLHF | TGTGCCAGCAGCTCCCCCCGGGTGGTCATAGAATCACCCCTCCACTTT
TRBJ2-3 | TRBV12-3/TRBV12-4 | many | . | CASNVLGPRDTQYF | TGTGCCAGCAACGTATTGGGGCCTCGAGATACGCAGTATTTT
TRBJ2-7 | TRBV29-1 | few | . | CSALVSYEQYF | TGCAGCGCCCTTGTCTCCTACGAGCAGTACTTC
TRBJ2-5 | TRBV18 | . | TRBD1 | CASSRQGSGETQYF | TGTGCCAGCTCAAGACAGGGCAGTGGGGAGACCCAGTACTTC
TRBJ1-1 | TRBV20-1 | few | . | CSATGDMNTEAFF | TGCAGTGCTACGGGTGATATGAACACTGAAGCTTTCTTT
TRBJ2-7 | TRBV28 | few | TRBD1 | CASRKTGQGDYEQYF | TGTGCCAGCAGAAAAACGGGACAGGGAGACTACGAGCAGTACTTC